These 25 T cell receptor beta chains originate from one sample sequenced in a study of cytomegalovirus exposure and HLA in healthy donors. The PCR made use of 60 Vbeta and 13 Jbeta primers. The data were produced by immunoSEQ multiplex PCR, yet TCRdb's version contains in-frame clones alone and is incomplete. The table has 60,000 to 85,000 clones, roughly 74% seen once. Material: PBMCs. The receptors shown here come from a man between 35 and 55 years old in good health and CMV-seronegative.

The chain uses TRBV15 and TRBJ1-5, with 12 bases fitting TRBD1. This CDR3 has 16 amino acids. In germline, CDR1 is LNHNV, CDR2 YYDKDF (reference sequence). V shed 1 base and J 9 bases; nucleotides not matched to a gene: 7. CDR3 sequence: CATSRGEGTGGRPQHF. CDR3 bases: TGTGCCACCAGCAGAGGGGAAGGGACAGGGGGCCGGCCCCAGCATTTT.

Concerning this clone itself: The junction and the germline gene differ at one end; a read error may be behind it. V usage is TRBV7-9 and J usage is TRBJ2-7, with 9 positions matching TRBD2. Germline CDR1 is SEHNR and CDR2 is FQNEAQ (reference sequence). The length of the CDR3 is 14 residues. DNA for the CDR3: TGTTCCAGCAGCAGCGGGACTAGCCTCGACGAGCAGTACTTC. Translated, it gives CSSSSGTSLDEQYF.

This chain uses TRBV6-5 with TRBJ1-3; D possibly corresponds to TRBD1 (6 bases). There are 15 residues in the CDR3. Trimming removed 0 bases at V and 2 bases at J, with 8 bases between. Germline V gives CDR1 MNHEY, CDR2 SVGAGI. The CDR3 protein is CASSYSNRAGNTIYF. In DNA form, the CDR3 reads TGTGCCAGCAGTTACTCGAACAGGGCTGGAAACACCATATATTTT.

This chain connects TRBV6-5 to TRBJ1-6; maybe TRBD1 (6 bases). Germline CDR1 MNHEY, CDR2 SVGAGI. V gave up 6 bases and J gave up 6 bases, with 12 bases separating them. There are 14 residues in the CDR3. CDR3: CASSPGARNSPLHF. CDR3 nucleotide sequence: TGTGCCAGCAGCCCAGGGGCGCGTAATTCACCCCTCCACTTT.

The chain recombines TRBV2 with TRBJ1-6; D is ambiguous. CDR1 is SNHLY, CDR2 FYNNEI, per germline. V was pared by 7 bases and J by 7 bases, with 11 bases between. The CDR3 totals 13 residues. The CDR3 reads CASTVQTNSPLHF. The CDR3 nucleotides read TGTGCCAGCACGGTACAGACCAATTCACCCCTCCACTTT.

The chain has TRBV5-1 and TRBJ1-5, with D possibly TRBD1 on 5 matching bases. The CDR3 consists of 15 residues. With 1 base removed from V and 7 bases from J, the gap between germline ends came to 15 bases. From germline, CDR1 is SGHRS and CDR2 YFSETQ. The CDR3 sequence is CASSLSGVQSQPQHF. CDR3 sequence (DNA): TGCGCCAGCAGCTTGTCGGGGGTTCAGAGCCAGCCCCAGCATTTT.

V is TRBV5-6 and J is TRBJ1-5; D is uncertain. V shed 3 bases and J shed 1 base, with 8 bases lying between them. CDR3 size: 14 residues. Germline loops: CDR1 SGHDT, CDR2 YYEEEE. This CDR3 reads CASSSQSSNQPQHF. CDR3 bases: TGTGCCAGCAGCTCACAGTCCAGCAATCAGCCCCAGCATTTT.

The gene calls are TRBV2 and TRBJ1-1; D is perhaps TRBD1 (5 bases). CDR3 length equals 14 residues. Trimming took 6 bases from V and 3 from J, leaving 14 bases between them. CDR1 SNHLY and CDR2 FYNNEI come from the germline V gene. The CDR3 region is CASSGTGRYTEAFF. The CDR3 DNA reads as TGTGCCAGCAGCGGGACGGGGAGGTACACTGAAGCTTTCTTT.

The genes are TRBV4-2 and TRBJ1-2; D is possibly TRBD1 (6 bases). The germline V gene encodes CDR1 LGHNA and CDR2 YNFKEQ. The CDR3 loop spans 15 amino acids. Trimming left V 4 bases short and J 4 bases short, with 16 bases between. CDR3 in DNA: TGTGCCAGCAGCCCCCAGGCCGGACAGCCCTATGGCTACACCTTC. The encoded protein is CASSPQAGQPYGYTF.

The chain carries TRBV5-4 and TRBJ1-5; D may be TRBD1 (5 bases). The CDR3 covers 14 residues. CDR1 is SGHNT, CDR2 YYREEE, per germline (reference sequence). V was trimmed by 4 bases and J by 0 bases, leaving 8 bases between them. For the CDR3, the DNA is TGTGCCAGCAGCCCCGACAGTAGCAATCAGCCCCAGCATTTT. Amino acids: CASSPDSSNQPQHF. Full variable domain (rest looked up from reference TRBV5-4 and TRBJ1-5): ETGVTQSPTHLIKTRGQQVTLRCSSQSGHNTVSWYQQALGQGPQFIFQYYREEENGRGNFPPRFSGLQFPNYSSELNVNALELDDSALYLCASSPDSSNQPQHFGDGTRLSIL.

The V gene is TRBV5-4, the J gene TRBJ2-7; D may be TRBD1 (7 bases). CDR1 SGHNT and CDR2 YYREEE come from the germline V gene (reference sequence). V lost 5 bases and J 3 bases, leaving 18 bases between the germline ends. The CDR3 has 15 amino acids. The CDR3 reads CASRSGQGDFYEQYF. The CDR3 nucleotides read TGTGCCAGCAGGAGCGGGCAGGGGGATTTCTACGAGCAGTACTTC. Supplemented by reference TRBV5-4 and TRBJ2-7, the full variable domain reads ETGVTQSPTHLIKTRGQQVTLRCSSQSGHNTVSWYQQALGQGPQFIFQYYREEENGRGNFPPRFSGLQFPNYSSELNVNALELDDSALYLCASRSGQGDFYEQYFGPGTRLTVT.

This clone was counted once. Other DNA sequences within the sample encode an identical CDR3. The V call is TRBV6-5, the J call TRBJ1-5; D perhaps matches TRBD1 (5 bases). This CDR3 is built from 13 residues. The germline V gene has CDR1 MNHEY and CDR2 SVGAGI. Trimming cost V 8 bases and J 2 bases, with 10 bases left between them. CDR3 in amino acids: CASSRGGNQPQHF. The CDR3 coding sequence is TGTGCCAGCTCCCGGGGGGGCAATCAGCCCCAGCATTTT.

This clone was counted only a few times. This chain joins TRBV19 and TRBJ1-4; TRBD1 matches 7 bases. Germline trimming cut 5 bases from V and 5 bases from J; bases unmatched to any gene: 8. The length of the CDR3 is 15 residues. The germline V gene has CDR1 LNHDA and CDR2 SQIVND (reference sequence). The CDR3 DNA follows: TGTGCCAGTAGTTCCCACAGGGGTCGCAATGAAAAACTGTTTTTT. Translated, it gives CASSSHRGRNEKLFF. The whole variable domain, remainder taken from reference TRBV19 and TRBJ1-4, is DGGITQSPKYLFRKEGQNVTLSCEQNLNHDAMYWYRQDPGQGLRLIYYSQIVNDFQKGDIAEGYSVSREKKESFPLTVTSAQKNPTAFYLCASSSHRGRNEKLFFGSGTQLSVL.

This clone occurred once. The gene calls are TRBV7-3 and TRBJ1-2; maybe TRBD1 (5 bases). Germline assignment: CDR1 SGHTA and CDR2 FQGTGA. The CDR3 is made up of 13 amino acids. The V end was cut by 5 bases, the J end by 2 bases, with 9 bases between. In DNA, the CDR3 is TGTGCCAGCAGCCAGGACAACAACTATGGCTACACCTTC. This translates into CASSQDNNYGYTF.

The chain uses TRBV6-1 and TRBJ1-4; D is perhaps TRBD1 (6 bases). V dropped 11 bases and J dropped 7 bases, with 20 bases sitting between them. This CDR3 has 14 residues. The germline CDR1 and CDR2 sequences are MNHNS and SASEGT. DNA for the CDR3: TGTGCCGGCGCCAGGGGCGCTTTGTCTGAAAAACTGTTTTTT. It encodes CAGARGALSEKLFF.

The CDR3 region is CASSPEAHRENEQFF. CDR3 DNA sequence: TGTGCCAGCAGCCCAGAAGCCCACAGAGAAAATGAGCAGTTCTTC. The chain is built from TRBV5-4 and TRBJ2-1; D not certain. Per the germline V gene, CDR1 is SGHNT and CDR2 is YYREEE (reference sequence). V shed 4 bases and J shed 7 bases, with 18 bases lying between them. The CDR3 spans 15 residues.

The gene calls are TRBV2 and TRBJ2-2, with 8 nucleotides matching TRBD1. This CDR3 comprises 15 residues. The V gene end was trimmed by 5 bases and the J gene end by 0 bases; junction bases not matched to a gene: 2. Per germline, CDR1 SNHLY and CDR2 FYNNEI. The CDR3 region is CASSQGQANTGELFF. For the CDR3, the DNA is TGTGCCAGCAGTCAGGGACAGGCGAACACCGGGGAGCTGTTTTTT.

CDR3 sequence (DNA): TGTGCCAGCAGCTTGAGGGAGTACACTGAAGCTTTCTTT. This codes for CASSLREYTEAFF. The rearrangement uses TRBV5-6 and TRBJ1-1, with no clear D. CDR1 SGHDT and CDR2 YYEEEE come from the germline V gene. The length of the CDR3 is 13 residues. Trimming took 1 base from V and 3 from J, leaving 7 bases between them.

This sequence joins TRBV29-1 and TRBJ2-1; weak D call: TRBD1 (6 bases). Per germline, CDR1 SQVTM and CDR2 ANQGSEA. V was pared by 5 bases and J by 0 bases, with 8 bases between. The CDR3 is made up of 13 amino acids. CDR3 loop: CSVNRASYNEQFF. The CDR3 bases are TGCAGCGTTAACAGGGCCTCCTACAATGAGCAGTTCTTC.

The chain combines TRBV5-6 with TRBJ2-5; D perhaps matches TRBD2 (6 bases). Between the trimmed V and J ends, which lost 0 bases and 3 bases, there was a span of 9 bases. The CDR3 is 14 residues long. CDR1 SGHDT and CDR2 YYEEEE come from the germline V gene. The CDR3 protein is CASSLEGGEETQYF. CDR3 DNA: TGTGCCAGCAGCTTGGAAGGCGGGGAAGAGACCCAGTACTTC.

The V call is TRBV19, the J call TRBJ2-3, with 8 bases matching TRBD2. V lost 2 bases and J lost 2; bases outside the gene matches: 12. This CDR3 region has 18 residues. CDR1 LNHDA and CDR2 SQIVND come from the germline V gene (reference sequence). CDR3 nucleotide sequence: TGTGCCAGTAGTATAAATCCCTATTCGGGGGGGTACACAGATACGCAGTATTTT. Amino acid sequence: CASSINPYSGGYTDTQYF.

V gene TRBV19 combines with J gene TRBJ2-5; perhaps TRBD1 as D (9 bases). V lost 1 base, J lost 1 base, and 16 bases lay in between. The V gene's germline CDR1 is LNHDA and CDR2 SQIVND (reference sequence). The CDR3 spans 17 residues. For the CDR3, the DNA is TGTGCCAGTAGTATAGTAGCGGGACAGGGCGGCCAAGAGACCCAGTACTTC. It yields the protein CASSIVAGQGGQETQYF.

The CDR3 here is CASSLGYSLYGYTF. The CDR3 DNA sequence: TGTGCCAGCAGCTTAGGCTACAGTTTATATGGCTACACCTTC. The chain has TRBV7-8 and TRBJ1-2; D remains unclear. This CDR3 is 14 amino acids long. The V gene lost 1 base and the J gene lost 5 bases, with 11 bases spanning the gap. In germline, CDR1 is SGHVS, CDR2 FQNEAQ.

This chain uses TRBV19 with TRBJ1-1, with 7 bases fitting TRBD1. This CDR3 has 13 amino acids. Germline CDR1 and CDR2: LNHDA and SQIVND (reference sequence). Germline trimming cut 6 bases from V and 4 bases from J; bases unmatched to any gene: 5. CDR3 nucleotide sequence: TGTGCCAGTAGCAGACAGGGAAGCACTGAAGCTTTCTTT. It translates to CASSRQGSTEAFF.

V and J are TRBV30 and TRBJ2-5; D gene ambiguous. Germline CDR1 is GTSNPN and CDR2 is SVGIG (reference sequence). V lost 0 bases to trimming and J lost 1 base, with 12 bases between them. The CDR3 is made up of 15 amino acids. CDR3 in DNA: TGTGCCTGGAGTGTTGGGTTACAGCCCCAAGAGACCCAGTACTTC. Amino acid sequence: CAWSVGLQPQETQYF.